This T cell receptor beta chain was observed in a study of cytomegalovirus exposure and HLA in healthy donors. Study-level findings and limits: CMV serostatus stood as the only immune exposure information on hand.

Comments on this clone: What it binds is not known.

CDR3 length: 15 residues. V dropped 4 bases and J dropped 8 bases, with 17 bases sitting between them. Germline lookup yields CDR1 LGHNA and CDR2 YNFKEQ. Primers included in the PCR were 60 Vbeta and 13 Jbeta primers. The repertoire was sequenced with immunoSEQ multiplex PCR; TCRdb's copy has only in-frame clones and lacks some. The sample contains 150,000 to 200,000 clones, over 75% of which appear only once. The source material was PBMCs. The J gene is TRBJ1-4, the V gene TRBV4-2, with D unresolved. The TCR comes from a man aged 18 to 30 in good health and CMV-seronegative. The CDR3 sequence is CASSPEELVYEKLFF. CDR3 coding DNA: TGTGCCAGCAGCCCCGAGGAGTTAGTATACGAAAAACTGTTTTTT.